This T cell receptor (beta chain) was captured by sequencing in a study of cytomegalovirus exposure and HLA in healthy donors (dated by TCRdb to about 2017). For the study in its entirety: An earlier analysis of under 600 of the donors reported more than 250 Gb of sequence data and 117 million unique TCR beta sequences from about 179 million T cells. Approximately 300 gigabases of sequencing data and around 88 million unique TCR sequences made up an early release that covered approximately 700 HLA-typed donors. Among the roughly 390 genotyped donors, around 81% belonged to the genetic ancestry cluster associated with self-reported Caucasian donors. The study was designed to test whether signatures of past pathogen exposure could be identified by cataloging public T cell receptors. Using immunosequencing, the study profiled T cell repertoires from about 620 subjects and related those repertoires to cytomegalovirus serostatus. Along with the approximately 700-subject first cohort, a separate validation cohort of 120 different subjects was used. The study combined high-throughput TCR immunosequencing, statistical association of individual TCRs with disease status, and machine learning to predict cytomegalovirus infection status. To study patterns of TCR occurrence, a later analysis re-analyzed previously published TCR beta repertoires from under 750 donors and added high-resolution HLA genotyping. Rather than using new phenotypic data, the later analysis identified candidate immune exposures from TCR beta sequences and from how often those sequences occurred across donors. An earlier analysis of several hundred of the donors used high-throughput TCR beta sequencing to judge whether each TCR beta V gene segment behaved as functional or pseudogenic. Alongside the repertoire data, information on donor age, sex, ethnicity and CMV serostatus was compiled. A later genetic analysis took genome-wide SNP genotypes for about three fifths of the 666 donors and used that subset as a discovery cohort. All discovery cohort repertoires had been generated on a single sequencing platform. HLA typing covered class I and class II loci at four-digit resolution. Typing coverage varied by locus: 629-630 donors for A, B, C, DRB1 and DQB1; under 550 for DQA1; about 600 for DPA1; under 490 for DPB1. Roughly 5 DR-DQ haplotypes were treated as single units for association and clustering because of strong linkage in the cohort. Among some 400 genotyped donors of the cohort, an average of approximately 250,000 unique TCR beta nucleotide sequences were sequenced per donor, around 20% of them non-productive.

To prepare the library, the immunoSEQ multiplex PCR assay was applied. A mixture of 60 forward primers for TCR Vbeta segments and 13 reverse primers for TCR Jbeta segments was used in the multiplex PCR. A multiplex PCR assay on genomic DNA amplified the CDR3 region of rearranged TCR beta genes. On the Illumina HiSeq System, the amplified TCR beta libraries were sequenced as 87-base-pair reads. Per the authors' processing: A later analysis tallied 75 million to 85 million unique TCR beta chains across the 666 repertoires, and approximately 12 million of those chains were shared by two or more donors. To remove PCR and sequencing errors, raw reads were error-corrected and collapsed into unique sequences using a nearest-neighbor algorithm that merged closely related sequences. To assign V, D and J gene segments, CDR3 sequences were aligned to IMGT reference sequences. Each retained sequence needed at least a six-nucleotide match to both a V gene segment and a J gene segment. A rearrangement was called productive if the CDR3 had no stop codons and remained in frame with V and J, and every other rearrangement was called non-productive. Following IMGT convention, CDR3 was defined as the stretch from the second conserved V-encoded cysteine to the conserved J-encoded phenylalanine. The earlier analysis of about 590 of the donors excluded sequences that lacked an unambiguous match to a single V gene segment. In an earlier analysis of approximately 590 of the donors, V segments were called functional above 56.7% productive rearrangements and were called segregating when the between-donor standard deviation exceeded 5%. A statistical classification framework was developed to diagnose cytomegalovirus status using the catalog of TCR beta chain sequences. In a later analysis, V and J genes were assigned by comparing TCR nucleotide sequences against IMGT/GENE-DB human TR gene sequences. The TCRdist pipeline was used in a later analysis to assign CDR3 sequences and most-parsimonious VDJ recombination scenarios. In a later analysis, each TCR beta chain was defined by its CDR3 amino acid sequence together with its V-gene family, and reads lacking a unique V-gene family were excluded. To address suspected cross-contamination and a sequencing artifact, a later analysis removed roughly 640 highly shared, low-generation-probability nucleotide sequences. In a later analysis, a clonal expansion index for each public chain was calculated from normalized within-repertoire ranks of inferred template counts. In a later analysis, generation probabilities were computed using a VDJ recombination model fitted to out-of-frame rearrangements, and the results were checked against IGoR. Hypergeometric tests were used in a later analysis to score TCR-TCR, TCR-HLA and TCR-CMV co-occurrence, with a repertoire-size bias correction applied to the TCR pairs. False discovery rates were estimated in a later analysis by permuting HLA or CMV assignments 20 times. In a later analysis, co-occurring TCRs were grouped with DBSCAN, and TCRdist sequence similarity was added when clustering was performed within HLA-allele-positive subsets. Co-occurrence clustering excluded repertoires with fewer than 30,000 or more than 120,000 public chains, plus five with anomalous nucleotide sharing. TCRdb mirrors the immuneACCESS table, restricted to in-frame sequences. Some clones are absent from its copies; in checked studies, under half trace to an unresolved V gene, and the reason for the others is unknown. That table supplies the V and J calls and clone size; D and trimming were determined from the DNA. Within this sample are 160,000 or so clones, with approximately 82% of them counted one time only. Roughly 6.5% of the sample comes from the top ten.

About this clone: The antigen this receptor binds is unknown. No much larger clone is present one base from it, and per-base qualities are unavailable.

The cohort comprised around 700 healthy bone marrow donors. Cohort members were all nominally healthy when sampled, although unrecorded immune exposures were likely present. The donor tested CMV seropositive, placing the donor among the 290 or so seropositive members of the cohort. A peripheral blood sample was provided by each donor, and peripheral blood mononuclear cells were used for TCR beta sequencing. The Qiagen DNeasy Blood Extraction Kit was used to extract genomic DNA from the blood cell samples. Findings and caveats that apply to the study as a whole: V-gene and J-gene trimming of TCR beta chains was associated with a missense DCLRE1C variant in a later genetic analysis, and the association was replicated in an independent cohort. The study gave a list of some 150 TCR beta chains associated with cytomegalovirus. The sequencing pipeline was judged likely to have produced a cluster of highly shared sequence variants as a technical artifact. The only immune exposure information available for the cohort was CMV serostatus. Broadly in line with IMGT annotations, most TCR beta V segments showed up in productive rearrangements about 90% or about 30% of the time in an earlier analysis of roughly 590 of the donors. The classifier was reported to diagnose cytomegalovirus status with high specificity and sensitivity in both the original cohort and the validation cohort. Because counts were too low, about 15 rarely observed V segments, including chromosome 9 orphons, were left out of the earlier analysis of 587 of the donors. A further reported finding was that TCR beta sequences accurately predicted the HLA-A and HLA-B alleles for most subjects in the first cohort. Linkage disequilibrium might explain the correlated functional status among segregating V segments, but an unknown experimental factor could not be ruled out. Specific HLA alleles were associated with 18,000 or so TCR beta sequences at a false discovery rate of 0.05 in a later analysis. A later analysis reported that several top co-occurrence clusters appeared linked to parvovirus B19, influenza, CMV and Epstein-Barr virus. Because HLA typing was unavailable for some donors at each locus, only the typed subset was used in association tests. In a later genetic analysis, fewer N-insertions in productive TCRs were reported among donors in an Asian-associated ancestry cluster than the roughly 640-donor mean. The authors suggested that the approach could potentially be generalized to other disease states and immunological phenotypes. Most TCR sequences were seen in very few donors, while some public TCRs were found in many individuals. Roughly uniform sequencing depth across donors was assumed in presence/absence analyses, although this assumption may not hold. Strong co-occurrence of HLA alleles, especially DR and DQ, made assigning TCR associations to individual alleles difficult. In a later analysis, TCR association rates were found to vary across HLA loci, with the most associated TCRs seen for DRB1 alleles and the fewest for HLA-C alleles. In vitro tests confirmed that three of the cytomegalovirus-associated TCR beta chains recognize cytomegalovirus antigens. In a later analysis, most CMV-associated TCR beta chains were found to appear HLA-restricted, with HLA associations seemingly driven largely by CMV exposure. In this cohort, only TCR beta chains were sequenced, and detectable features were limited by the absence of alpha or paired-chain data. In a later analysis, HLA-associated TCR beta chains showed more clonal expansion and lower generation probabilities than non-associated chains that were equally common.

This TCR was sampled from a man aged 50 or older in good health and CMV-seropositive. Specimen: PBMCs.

The sequenced DNA is TGTGCCAGCAGCTTCCAGACCCCAGGGGAAAGGGAAAAACTGTTTTTT. Translated, it reads CASSFQTPGEREKLFF. This sequence uses TRBV7-8 and TRBJ1-4, with TRBD1 tentatively as D gene (6 bases match). As encoded in the germline V gene, CDR1 is SGHVS while CDR2 is FQNEAQ. The CDR3 runs 16 amino acids, cysteine and phenylalanine included. Here the CDR3 DNA is all that survives: 48 bases in frame from base 1. A distance of 19 bases separates the germline ends of V and J, which lose 3 bases and 8 bases respectively.